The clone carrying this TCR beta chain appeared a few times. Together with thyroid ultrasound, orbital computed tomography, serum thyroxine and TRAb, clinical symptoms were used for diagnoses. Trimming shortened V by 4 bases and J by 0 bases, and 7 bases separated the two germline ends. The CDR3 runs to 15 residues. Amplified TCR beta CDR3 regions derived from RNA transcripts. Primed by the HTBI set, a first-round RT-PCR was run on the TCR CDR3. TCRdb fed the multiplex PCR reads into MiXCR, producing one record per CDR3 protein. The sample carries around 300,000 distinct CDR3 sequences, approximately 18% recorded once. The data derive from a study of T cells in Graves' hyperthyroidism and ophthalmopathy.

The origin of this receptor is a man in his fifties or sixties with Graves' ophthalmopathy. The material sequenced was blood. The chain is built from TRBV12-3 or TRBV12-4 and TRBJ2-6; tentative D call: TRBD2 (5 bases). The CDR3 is CASSYGSSGANVLTF. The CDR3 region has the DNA TGTGCCAGCAGTTATGGGAGCTCTGGGGCCAACGTCCTGACTTTC.